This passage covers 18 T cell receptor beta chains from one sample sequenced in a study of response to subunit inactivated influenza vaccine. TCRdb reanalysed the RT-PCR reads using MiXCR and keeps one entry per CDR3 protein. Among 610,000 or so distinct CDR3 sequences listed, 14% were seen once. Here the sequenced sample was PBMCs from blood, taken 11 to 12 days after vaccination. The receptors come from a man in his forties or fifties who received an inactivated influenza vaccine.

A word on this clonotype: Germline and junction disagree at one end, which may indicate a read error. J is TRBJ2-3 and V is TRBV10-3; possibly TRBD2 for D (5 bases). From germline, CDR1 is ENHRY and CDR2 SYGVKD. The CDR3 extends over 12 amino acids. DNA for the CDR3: TGTGCCATCCGTGACGGGGAGGATACGCAGTATTTT. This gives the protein CAIRDGEDTQYF.

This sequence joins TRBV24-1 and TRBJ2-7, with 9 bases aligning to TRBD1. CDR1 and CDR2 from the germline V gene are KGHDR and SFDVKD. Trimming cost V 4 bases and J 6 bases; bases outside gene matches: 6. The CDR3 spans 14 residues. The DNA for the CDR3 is TGTGCCACCAGTGACCCGGGACAGGGAGGCGAGCAGTACTTC. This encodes CATSDPGQGGEQYF.

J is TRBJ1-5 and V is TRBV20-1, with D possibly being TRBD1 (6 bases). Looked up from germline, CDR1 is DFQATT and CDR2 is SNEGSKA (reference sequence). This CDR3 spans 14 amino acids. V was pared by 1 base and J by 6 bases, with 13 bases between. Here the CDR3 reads CSARATGISQPQHF. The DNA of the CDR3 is TGCAGTGCTAGAGCCACAGGGATTTCTCAGCCCCAGCATTTT.

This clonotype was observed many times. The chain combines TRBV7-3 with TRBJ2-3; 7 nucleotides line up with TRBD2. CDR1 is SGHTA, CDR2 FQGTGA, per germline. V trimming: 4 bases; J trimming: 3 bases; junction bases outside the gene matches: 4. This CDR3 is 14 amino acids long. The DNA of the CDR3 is TGTGCCAGCAGCTATCGCGGGGGTACAGATACGCAGTATTTT. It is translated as CASSYRGGTDTQYF.

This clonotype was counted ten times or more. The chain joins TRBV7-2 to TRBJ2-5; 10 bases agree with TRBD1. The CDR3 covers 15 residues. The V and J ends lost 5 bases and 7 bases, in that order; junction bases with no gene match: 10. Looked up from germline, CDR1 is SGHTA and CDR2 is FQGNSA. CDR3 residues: CASSELTGGVGTQYF. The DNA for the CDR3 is TGTGCCAGCAGCGAATTGACAGGGGGCGTAGGGACCCAGTACTTC.

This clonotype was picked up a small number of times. The CDR3 region has the DNA TGTGCCAGCAGTTCCGGGACAACACAAGAGACCCAGTACTTC. Its protein is CASSSGTTQETQYF. The chain couples TRBV28 to TRBJ2-5; maybe TRBD1 (6 bases). The CDR3 extends over 14 amino acids. Looked up from germline, CDR1 is MDHEN and CDR2 is SYDVKM. V lost 4 bases to trimming and J lost 2 bases, with 11 bases between them.

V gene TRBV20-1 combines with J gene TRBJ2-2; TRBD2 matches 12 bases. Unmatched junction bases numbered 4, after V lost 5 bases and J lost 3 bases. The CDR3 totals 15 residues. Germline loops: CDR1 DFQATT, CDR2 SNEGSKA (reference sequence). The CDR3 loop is CSASGLAGYTGELFF. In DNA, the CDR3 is TGCAGTGCTTCTGGACTAGCGGGATACACCGGGGAGCTGTTTTTT.

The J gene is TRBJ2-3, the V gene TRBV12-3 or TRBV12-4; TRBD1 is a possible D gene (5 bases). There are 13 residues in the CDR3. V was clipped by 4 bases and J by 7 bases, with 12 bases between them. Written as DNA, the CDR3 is TGTGCCAGCAGTTCTCACAGGCCCAATACGCAGTATTTT. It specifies CASSSHRPNTQYF.

CDR3 coding DNA: TGTGCCAGCAGCTTAGCGGGGAGGACAGGGGGCGAAGAGCAGTACTTC. Its translation is CASSLAGRTGGEEQYF. V gene TRBV7-9 combines with J gene TRBJ2-7; 11 bases agree with TRBD1. The CDR3 sequence is 16 residues long. Per germline, CDR1 SEHNR and CDR2 FQNEAQ (reference sequence). V shed 0 bases, J shed 7 bases, and the junction held 8 bases outside the gene matches.

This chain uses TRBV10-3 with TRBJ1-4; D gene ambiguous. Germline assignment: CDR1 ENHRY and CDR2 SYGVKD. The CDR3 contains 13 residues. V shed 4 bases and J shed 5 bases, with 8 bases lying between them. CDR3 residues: CAISGRRNEKLFF. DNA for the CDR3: TGTGCCATCAGTGGGAGGAGGAATGAAAAACTGTTTTTT.

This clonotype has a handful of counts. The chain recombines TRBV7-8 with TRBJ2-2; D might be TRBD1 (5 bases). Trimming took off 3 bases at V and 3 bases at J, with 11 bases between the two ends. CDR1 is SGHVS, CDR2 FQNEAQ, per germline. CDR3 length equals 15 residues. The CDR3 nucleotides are TGTGCCAGCAGCTTGGTAGGGGTTTACACCGGGGAGCTGTTTTTT. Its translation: CASSLVGVYTGELFF.

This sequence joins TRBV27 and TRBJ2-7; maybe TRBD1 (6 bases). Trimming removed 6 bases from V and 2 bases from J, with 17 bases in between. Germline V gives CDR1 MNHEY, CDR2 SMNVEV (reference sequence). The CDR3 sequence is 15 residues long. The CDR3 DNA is TGTGCCAGCAGAGACTTAGGACAGAACCCCTACGAGCAGTACTTC. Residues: CASRDLGQNPYEQYF.

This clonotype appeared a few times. This CDR3 reads CASSRDSPAGELFF. CDR3 bases: TGTGCCAGCAGCCGGGACTCCCCGGCCGGGGAGCTGTTTTTT. V and J are TRBV6-1 and TRBJ2-2; D perhaps matches TRBD2 (6 bases). Germline V gene sequence: CDR1 MNHNS, CDR2 SASEGT. The ends were cut back, 6 bases at V and 6 bases at J, with 14 bases in the middle. CDR3 length equals 14 residues.

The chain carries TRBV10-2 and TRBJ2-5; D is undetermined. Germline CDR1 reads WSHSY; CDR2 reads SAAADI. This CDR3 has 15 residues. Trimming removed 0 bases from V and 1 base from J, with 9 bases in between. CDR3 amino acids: CASSESNGSQETQYF. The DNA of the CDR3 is TGCGCCAGCAGTGAGTCGAATGGCAGCCAAGAGACCCAGTACTTC.

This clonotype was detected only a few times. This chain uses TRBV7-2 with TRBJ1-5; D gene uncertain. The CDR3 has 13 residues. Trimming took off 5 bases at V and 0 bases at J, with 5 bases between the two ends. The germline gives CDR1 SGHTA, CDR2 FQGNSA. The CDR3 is CASSQHSNQPQHF. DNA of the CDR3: TGTGCCAGCAGCCAGCATAGCAATCAGCCCCAGCATTTT.

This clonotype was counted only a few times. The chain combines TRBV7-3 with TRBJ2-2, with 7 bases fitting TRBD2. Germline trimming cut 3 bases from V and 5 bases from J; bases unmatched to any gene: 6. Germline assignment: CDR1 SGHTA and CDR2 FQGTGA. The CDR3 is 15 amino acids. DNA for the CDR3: TGTGCCAGCAGCTTCCAAATCGGGGGGACCGGGGAGCTGTTTTTT. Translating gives CASSFQIGGTGELFF.

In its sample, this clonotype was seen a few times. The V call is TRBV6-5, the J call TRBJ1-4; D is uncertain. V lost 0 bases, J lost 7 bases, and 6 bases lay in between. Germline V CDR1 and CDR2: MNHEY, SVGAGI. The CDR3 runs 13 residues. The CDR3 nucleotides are TGTGCCAGCAGTTACTCGCGAGCTGAAAAACTGTTTTTT. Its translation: CASSYSRAEKLFF.

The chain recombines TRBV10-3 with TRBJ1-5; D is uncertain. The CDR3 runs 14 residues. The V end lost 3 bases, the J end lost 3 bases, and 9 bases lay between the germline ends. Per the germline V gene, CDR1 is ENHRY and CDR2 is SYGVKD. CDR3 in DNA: TGTGCCATCAGTGATGATACGGCCAATCAGCCCCAGCATTTT. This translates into CAISDDTANQPQHF.